This T cell receptor (beta chain) was documented in a study of cytomegalovirus exposure and HLA in healthy donors. The PCR made use of 60 Vbeta and 13 Jbeta primers. Generated by immunoSEQ multiplex PCR, the TCRdb table keeps only in-frame clones and is missing some. This table has 150,000 or so clones, about 84% appearing once. About this clone itself: The antigen is not known.

Germline V gene sequence: CDR1 SGHAT, CDR2 FQNNGV. The CDR3 contains 14 residues. V was clipped by 3 bases and J by 0 bases, with 3 bases between them. Study observations and caveats: A few of the chains that were CMV-associated were confirmed in vitro to be specific for CMV antigens. For most TCR beta V segments, an earlier analysis put the productive rate at about 87% or about 30% of the time. A later analysis found most CMV-associated TCR beta chains apparently HLA-restricted.

The chain combines TRBV11-2 with TRBJ1-6; D is ambiguous. The sequencing sample was made of PBMCs. The origin of this receptor is a man in his fifties in good health and CMV-seronegative. The CDR3 DNA reads as TGTGCCAGCAGCTTCAGCTCCTATAATTCACCCCTCCACTTT. Translated: CASSFSSYNSPLHF.